The 22 T cell receptor beta chains in this list originate from one sample, sequenced in a study of cytomegalovirus exposure and HLA in healthy donors. A multiplex PCR was run with 60 Vbeta primers and 13 Jbeta primers. The protocol was immunoSEQ multiplex PCR, while the TCRdb copy is restricted to in-frame clones and leaves out a portion. This sample has tens of thousands of clones, with approximately 80% found just once. Input material: PBMCs. These receptors were taken from a young woman in good health and CMV-seronegative.

The chain employs TRBV28 and TRBJ2-1; TRBD1 matches at 12 bases. J lost 10 bases, V lost 3 bases, and 10 bases had no gene match. Looked up from germline, CDR1 is MDHEN and CDR2 is SYDVKM. This CDR3 has 16 amino acids. The CDR3: CASSFVPGQGAGEQFF. DNA for the CDR3: TGTGCCAGCAGTTTTGTTCCGGGACAGGGGGCTGGGGAGCAGTTCTTC. The full variable domain, its missing parts supplied by reference TRBV28 and TRBJ2-1, is DVKVTQSSRYLVKRTGEKVFLECVQDMDHENMFWYRQDPGLGLRLIYFSYDVKMKEKGDIPEGYSVSREKKERFSLILESASTNQTSMYLCASSFVPGQGAGEQFFGPGTRLTVL.

The chain combines TRBV5-1 with TRBJ2-7; D might be TRBD1 (6 bases). The V end was cut by 0 bases, the J end by 0 bases, with 13 bases between. Germline V gene lookup returns CDR1 SGHRS and CDR2 YFSETQ. CDR3 length: 16 amino acids. In DNA form, the CDR3 reads TGCGCCAGCAGCTTGGATTCAACAGGGTCCTCCTACGAGCAGTACTTC. Translated, it gives CASSLDSTGSSYEQYF.

The rearrangement uses TRBV6-1 and TRBJ2-7, with TRBD1 matching 7 bases. Trimming took 6 bases from V and 0 from J; bases not matched to a gene: 8. In germline, CDR1 is MNHNS, CDR2 SASEGT. This CDR3 is built from 15 residues. The CDR3 loop reads CASRKGQKDSYEQYF. In DNA, the CDR3 is TGTGCCAGCAGGAAGGGACAGAAAGACTCCTACGAGCAGTACTTC.

V and J are TRBV15 and TRBJ2-7, with a tentative D call TRBD1 (7 bases). This CDR3 has 15 amino acids. Deletions cut 1 base from V and 5 bases from J, with 15 bases between. Germline V gene sequence: CDR1 LNHNV, CDR2 YYDKDF (reference sequence). CDR3 nucleotide sequence: TGTGCCACCAGCAGAGTTGGAGGGGGCTCGGACGAGCAGTACTTC. This encodes CATSRVGGGSDEQYF. Full variable domain (remainder filled in from reference TRBV15 and TRBJ2-7): DAMVIQNPRYQVTQFGKPVTLSCSQTLNHNVMYWYQQKSSQAPKLLFHYYDKDFNNEADTPDNFQSRRPNTSFCFLDIRSPGLGDTAMYLCATSRVGGGSDEQYFGPGTRLTVT.

The V call is TRBV6-6, the J call TRBJ2-7, with D maybe TRBD2 (5 bases). Trimming removed 8 bases at V and 6 bases at J, with 20 bases between. The CDR3 is 14 residues long. Germline lookup yields CDR1 MNHNY and CDR2 SVGAGI (reference sequence). CDR3 amino acids: CASSDLLRGSEQYF. The CDR3, as DNA: TGTGCCAGCTCGGACTTGCTCCGGGGTAGCGAGCAGTACTTC.

The gene calls are TRBV7-3 and TRBJ2-7; the match to TRBD1 covers 9 bases. The V segment lost 4 bases and the J segment 5 bases; nucleotides outside the gene matches: 3. The CDR3 contains 13 residues. CDR1 SGHTA and CDR2 FQGTGA come from the germline V gene. Written as DNA, the CDR3 is TGTGCCAGCAGCTCACAGGGGGCTCACGAGCAGTACTTC. Protein: CASSSQGAHEQYF.

V and J are TRBV27 and TRBJ1-1, with a weak D call TRBD1 (6 bases). In germline, CDR1 is MNHEY, CDR2 SMNVEV (reference sequence). The CDR3 length is 16 residues. The V end lost 0 bases, the J end lost 6 bases, and 17 bases lay between the germline ends. The CDR3 protein is CASSLSMGRGLAEAFF. The CDR3 DNA is TGTGCCAGCAGTTTATCGATGGGCAGGGGTTTAGCTGAAGCTTTCTTT.

Of note for this clone: Compared with germline, one end of the junction differs, possibly owing to a read error. This sequence joins TRBV7-9 and TRBJ1-5; D perhaps matches TRBD1 (5 bases). Germline V gene data show CDR1 as SEHNR and CDR2 as FQNEAQ (reference sequence). This CDR3 region has 17 residues. CDR3 nucleotide sequence: TGTTCCAGCAGTTTGGTTACGTCGGGGGGTAGCAATCAGCCCCAGCATTTT. Protein product: CSSSLVTSGGSNQPQHF.

This chain links TRBV2 with TRBJ1-1; 11 nucleotides agree with TRBD1. Unmatched junction bases numbered 3, after V lost 2 bases and J lost 4 bases. This CDR3 region has 15 residues. The V gene's germline CDR1 is SNHLY and CDR2 FYNNEI. CDR3 in DNA: TGTGCCAGCAGTGAAATAGGGACAGGGGGCACTGAAGCTTTCTTT. As protein: CASSEIGTGGTEAFF.

The chain uses TRBV7-9 and TRBJ2-7; TRBD2 is a possible D gene (7 bases). Germline CDR1 is SEHNR and CDR2 is FQNEAQ (reference sequence). This CDR3 region has 15 residues. Trimming removed 5 bases at V and 5 bases at J, with 19 bases between. CDR3 DNA sequence: TGTGCCAGCAGCCCCCCGTCGTGGGGGGGCCACGAGCAGTACTTC. This codes for CASSPPSWGGHEQYF.

Worth noting for this clone: At one end the junction does not follow the germline gene, possibly because of a read error. This chain joins TRBV28 and TRBJ1-1, with D possibly matching TRBD1 (6 bases). Germline loops: CDR1 MDHEN, CDR2 SYDVKM. There are 14 residues in the CDR3. The chain's CDR3 is CASSRGHMNTKAFF. Written as DNA, the CDR3 is TGTGCCAGCAGCCGGGGACATATGAACACTAAAGCTTTCTTT.

This clone was seen more than once but under ten times. The chain couples TRBV6-5 to TRBJ2-3, with D perhaps TRBD2 (5 bases). The germline V gene has CDR1 MNHEY and CDR2 SVGAGI. V was trimmed by 0 bases and J by 6 bases, leaving 10 bases between them. CDR3 length: 14 residues. This CDR3 reads CASSYSGIEDTQYF. CDR3 in DNA: TGTGCCAGCAGTTACTCCGGGATTGAGGATACGCAGTATTTT.

The V and J genes are TRBV5-6 and TRBJ2-3; D may be TRBD2 (6 bases). This CDR3 comprises 16 residues. From germline, CDR1 is SGHDT and CDR2 YYEEEE. V gave up 1 base and J gave up 4 bases, with 16 bases separating them. The CDR3 coding sequence is TGTGCCAGCAGCTTGACCCTAGCGAGGATTTCAGATACGCAGTATTTT. As protein: CASSLTLARISDTQYF.

The J gene is TRBJ1-1, the V gene TRBV19, with 9 bases that match TRBD1. V lost 6 bases to trimming and J lost 3 bases; unmatched junction nucleotides: 8. The CDR3 totals 15 residues. Germline V gene lookup returns CDR1 LNHDA and CDR2 SQIVND (reference sequence). CDR3 residues: CASRPGQGGDTEAFF. The CDR3 coding sequence is TGTGCCAGTAGACCGGGACAGGGAGGGGACACTGAAGCTTTCTTT.

Worth noting for this clone: The junction differs from germline at one of its ends, possibly a read error. The chain recombines TRBV5-1 with TRBJ2-7; maybe TRBD1 (5 bases). The CDR3 is made up of 13 amino acids. Germline values: CDR1 SGHRS, CDR2 YFSETQ. The CDR3 loop is CASNLVGAYEQYF. Written as DNA, the CDR3 is TGCGCCAGCAACTTGGTAGGGGCCTACGAGCAGTACTTC.

The rearrangement joins TRBV4-1 to TRBJ2-2; D unclear. The CDR3 contains 15 residues. V was trimmed by 5 bases and J by 3 bases, leaving 13 bases between them. Germline loops: CDR1 MGHRA, CDR2 YSYEKL. CDR3 in amino acids: CASSSEDWDTGELFF. The CDR3 DNA is TGCGCCAGCAGCTCTGAGGATTGGGACACCGGGGAGCTGTTTTTT.

V usage is TRBV18 and J usage is TRBJ1-1; D possibly corresponds to TRBD1 (6 bases). V dropped 6 bases and J dropped 5 bases, with 13 bases sitting between them. Germline V gives CDR1 KGHSH, CDR2 LQKENI. CDR3 length equals 13 residues. This CDR3 reads CASSEGEGTEAFF. CDR3 sequence (DNA): TGTGCCAGCTCGGAGGGGGAGGGGACTGAAGCTTTCTTT.

V and J are TRBV11-2 and TRBJ1-4, with 7 bases identical to TRBD1. This CDR3 has 15 amino acids. In germline, CDR1 is SGHAT, CDR2 FQNNGV. V dropped 6 bases and J dropped 4; count of bases not matched to a gene: 8. The CDR3 loop is CASRSPTGRNEKLFF. The CDR3 nucleotides read TGTGCCAGCAGGAGTCCGACAGGGCGTAATGAAAAACTGTTTTTT.

This rearrangement joins TRBV2 to TRBJ2-7; tentatively, D is TRBD1 (6 bases). The germline V gene encodes CDR1 SNHLY and CDR2 FYNNEI. Trimming shortened V by 2 bases and J by 5 bases, and 13 bases separated the two germline ends. The CDR3 sequence is 14 residues long. CDR3 amino acids: CASSEPGQRNEQYF. CDR3 sequence (DNA): TGTGCCAGCAGTGAACCGGGACAAAGGAACGAGCAGTACTTC. The entire variable domain, with the rest obtained from reference TRBV2 and TRBJ2-7, is as follows: EPEVTQTPSHQVTQMGQEVILRCVPISNHLYFYWYRQILGQKVEFLVSFYNNEISEKSEIFDDQFSVERPDGSNFTLKIRSTKLEDSAMYFCASSEPGQRNEQYFGPGTRLTVT.

This sequence joins TRBV4-3 and TRBJ1-5; D uncertain. CDR3 size: 17 residues. Germline V gene data show CDR1 as LGHNA and CDR2 as YSLEER. V lost 3 bases and J lost 7, with 22 bases in between. The CDR3 DNA follows: TGCGCCAGCAGCCAGGACCCCACCGGAGGGCCGGGGCAGCCCCAGCATTTT. Translating it yields CASSQDPTGGPGQPQHF.

V usage is TRBV6-4 and J usage is TRBJ2-5; TRBD2 matches 14 bases. The germline V gene has CDR1 MRHNA and CDR2 SNTAGT. The CDR3 totals 16 residues. With 0 bases clipped from V and 4 bases from J, the junction kept 1 base outside the gene matches. Here the CDR3 DNA reads TGTGCCAGCAGTGACTCGACTAGCGGGGGGGCAGAGACCCAGTACTTC. This encodes CASSDSTSGGAETQYF.

CDR3: CASSEALRAGETQYF. CDR3 bases: TGTGCCAGCAGTGAAGCGCTGAGGGCAGGAGAGACCCAGTACTTC. This sequence joins TRBV6-1 and TRBJ2-5; weak D call: TRBD2 (5 bases). V lost 0 bases, J lost 4 bases, and 12 bases lay in between. Germline V lookup: CDR1 MNHNS, CDR2 SASEGT. The CDR3 extends over 15 amino acids.